The following is a T cell receptor beta chain sequence with its context. Its antigen is as yet unknown. CDR1 is MNHEY and CDR2 is SVGAGI in the germline V gene. This CDR3 is built from 13 residues. V was cut by 10 bases and J by 3 bases, with 15 bases left in between. The protocol was immunoSEQ multiplex PCR, while the TCRdb copy is restricted to in-frame clones and leaves out a portion. The sample has around 140,000 clones, over 75% seen once. This specimen belongs to a study of OX40 agonist ivuxolimab in advanced cancers. Study overall: The patients got ivuxolimab, which is an agonistic anti-OX40 (CD134) antibody. Participants, approximately 80% male, averaged roughly 59 years of age, ranging from roughly 23 to 80. Hepatocellular carcinoma, melanoma, renal cell or head and neck cancer was diagnosed in the dose-escalation patients. Study-wide findings and caveats: Also present in some nonresponders was a low level of normalized T-cell clonal expansion.

Sequencing used CD4+ or CD8+ T cells sorted from blood, obtained in a trial of the OX40 agonist ivuxolimab. This receptor was obtained from an adult with an advanced solid tumor such as melanoma, head and neck, liver or kidney cancer. This chain uses TRBV6-5 with TRBJ1-2; no clear D gene. This CDR3 reads CAISVRTDYGYTF. The CDR3 DNA sequence: TGTGCCATCAGCGTACGGACTGACTATGGCTACACCTTC.